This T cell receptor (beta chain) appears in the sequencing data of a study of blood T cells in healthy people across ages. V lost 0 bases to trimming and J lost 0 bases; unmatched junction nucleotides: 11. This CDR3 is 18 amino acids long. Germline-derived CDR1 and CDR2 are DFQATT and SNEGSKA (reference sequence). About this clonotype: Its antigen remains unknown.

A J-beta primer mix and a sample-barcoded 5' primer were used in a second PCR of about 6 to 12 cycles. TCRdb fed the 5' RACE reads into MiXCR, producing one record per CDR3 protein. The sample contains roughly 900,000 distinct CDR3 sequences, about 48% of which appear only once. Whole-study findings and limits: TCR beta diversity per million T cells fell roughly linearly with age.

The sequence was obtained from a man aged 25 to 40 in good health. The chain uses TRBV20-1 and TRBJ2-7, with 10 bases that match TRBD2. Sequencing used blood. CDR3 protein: CSARDWSSGGQSSYEQYF. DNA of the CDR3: TGCAGTGCTAGAGATTGGTCTAGCGGGGGACAATCCTCCTACGAGCAGTACTTC.